The 9 T cell receptor beta chains below all came from one sample that was sequenced in a study of CD8 T cells in ankylosing spondylitis (dated by TCRdb to about 2017). What the study reported, not specific to this receptor: A TCR beta motif made up of 7 to 9 highly homologous amino acid variants appeared to be characteristic of blood from ankylosing spondylitis patients.

The method was 5' RACE. The sequencing machine was an Illumina HiSeq 2500. The raw public data were reprocessed by TCRdb itself: fastp quality trimming at Q25, MiXCR clonotype calling, in-frame beta chains only. All rows with the same CDR3 protein become a single entry with the most common DNA and genes. Present in this sample are about 700,000 distinct CDR3 sequences, around a fifth of which were seen just once. The leading ten clones occupy approximately 18% of the sample. Their cognate antigens are unknown. The specimen was blood, either unsorted or a sorted T cell fraction (not recorded which). These receptor sequences come from a male donor with ankylosing spondylitis.

The gene calls are TRBV2 and TRBJ2-7; 9 bases line up with TRBD1. The CDR3 totals 15 residues. Germline loops: CDR1 SNHLY, CDR2 FYNNEI. Trimming at V came to 6 bases and at J to 3 bases, leaving 9 bases not matched to a gene. The DNA of the CDR3 is TGTGCCAGCAGGGACCCCAAGGACAGGGGCTACGAGCAGTACTTC. Residues: CASRDPKDRGYEQYF.

The rearrangement links TRBV7-8 to TRBJ1-6, with TRBD1 identical over 9 bases. The CDR3 is 15 residues long. The V and J ends lost 1 base and 8 bases, in that order; junction bases with no gene match: 3. The germline gives CDR1 SGHVS, CDR2 FQNEAQ. The CDR3 here is CASSLEGQGYSPLHF. CDR3 in DNA: TGTGCCAGCAGCTTAGAGGGACAGGGTTATTCACCCCTCCACTTT.

The V gene is TRBV20-1, the J gene TRBJ2-1, with 11 bases lining up with TRBD2. CDR1 and CDR2 from the germline V gene are DFQATT and SNEGSKA (reference sequence). Losses at the gene ends were 6 bases for V and 10 bases for J; bases not matched to a gene: 11. The CDR3 is made up of 14 amino acids. In nucleotides, the CDR3 is TGCAGTGCCCCCGAACTAGCGGGGGAGGGCGAGCAGTTCTTC. This sequence encodes CSAPELAGEGEQFF.

This clonotype was recorded a few times. The chain recombines TRBV5-6 with TRBJ2-1; TRBD2 matches at 7 bases. The CDR3 runs to 15 residues. Trimming removed 2 bases from V and 0 bases from J; junction bases left unmatched: 2. Germline V gives CDR1 SGHDT, CDR2 YYEEEE. CDR3 sequence: CASSFGRASYNEQFF. The CDR3, as DNA: TGTGCCAGCAGCTTTGGGAGGGCCTCCTACAATGAGCAGTTCTTC.

This clonotype was counted between two and nine times. The chain couples TRBV12-3 or TRBV12-4 to TRBJ1-1; no definite D call. The ends were cut back, 2 bases at V and 3 bases at J, with 10 bases in the middle. The CDR3 is 14 residues long. In nucleotides, the CDR3 is TGTGCCAGCAGTTTAACGGCAGGTTACACTGAAGCTTTCTTT. Protein product: CASSLTAGYTEAFF.

The chain joins TRBV7-2 to TRBJ2-3, with TRBD2 as a possible D gene (6 bases). Trimming stripped 2 bases from V and 2 bases from J, with 14 bases between. CDR3 size: 16 residues. Germline V gives CDR1 SGHTA, CDR2 FQGNSA. The CDR3 sequence is CASSLSGTRNTDTQYF. The CDR3, as DNA: TGTGCCAGCAGCTTATCCGGGACTCGAAACACAGATACGCAGTATTTT.

The V and J genes are TRBV29-1 and TRBJ2-1; no firm D call. The germline V gene has CDR1 SQVTM and CDR2 ANQGSEA. The V gene lost 0 bases and the J gene lost 7 bases, with 7 bases spanning the gap. The CDR3 consists of 12 residues. The CDR3 here is CSVEDQWNEQFF. The CDR3 DNA is TGCAGCGTTGAAGATCAGTGGAATGAGCAGTTCTTC.

This clonotype was found a few times. The rearrangement joins TRBV7-9 to TRBJ2-6, with 7 bases lining up with TRBD1. CDR3 length: 13 amino acids. Germline CDR1 SEHNR, CDR2 FQNEAQ (reference sequence). Trimming cost V 11 bases and J 4 bases; bases outside gene matches: 5. This CDR3 is CAAQGSGANVLTF. CDR3 nucleotide sequence: TGTGCCGCACAGGGGTCCGGGGCCAACGTCCTGACTTTC.

This rearrangement joins TRBV20-1 to TRBJ2-5; D gene uncertain. The CDR3 length is 15 residues. V lost 1 base and J 4 bases, leaving 16 bases between the germline ends. Germline values: CDR1 DFQATT, CDR2 SNEGSKA (reference sequence). CDR3 amino acids: CSARVIARPGETQYF. The CDR3 DNA reads as TGCAGTGCTAGAGTAATTGCCCGGCCGGGAGAGACCCAGTACTTC.